One sample yielded the 2 T cell receptor beta chains listed below, sequenced in a study of shared clonotypes between healthy human individuals. Some clones are missing from TCRdb's copy, which holds only in-frame ones; the method was immunoSEQ multiplex PCR. Of nearly 1,000,000 clones in the sample, about three quarters are singletons; the top ten hold approximately 1.5%. The sample was memory CD4+ T cells sorted from blood. Specified subset: CD45RA-negative fraction. The receptor set was obtained from a man between 18 and 35 years old in good health.

This clone occurred many times. The genes are TRBV7-8 and TRBJ2-7, with a possible D match to TRBD2 (6 bases). The V end was cut by 5 bases, the J end by 4 bases, with 15 bases between. CDR1 SGHVS and CDR2 FQNEAQ come from the germline V gene. The CDR3 runs to 14 residues. For the CDR3, the DNA is TGTGCCAGCAGCACAACTAGCTTCCCTTACGAGCAGTACTTC. As protein: CASSTTSFPYEQYF.

The V and J genes are TRBV28 and TRBJ1-2, with 8 nucleotides matching TRBD1. The trim removed 2 bases at V and 8 bases at J, leaving 16 bases unmatched. The CDR3 is made up of 17 amino acids. CDR1 and CDR2 (germline): MDHEN, SYDVKM. This CDR3 reads CASSLRGLGDRREGYTF. The CDR3 DNA is TGTGCCAGCAGTTTACGGGGCTTAGGGGACAGGCGGGAGGGCTACACCTTC.